This is a list of T cell receptor beta chains from one sample in a study of T cell responses to AZD1222 COVID-19 vaccine. TCRdb's copy holds only in-frame clones and misses some; the assay was immunoSEQ multiplex PCR. The repertoire holds 95,000 to 110,000 clones, with approximately 90% as singletons. The sequences come from peripheral blood, collected 28 days after the second AZD1222 dose. The source is an adult who received the AZD1222 COVID-19 vaccine. CDR3s leave out the opening cysteine and the closing phenylalanine or tryptophan.

j_gene | v_gene | CDR3aa
TRBJ1-5 | TRBV5-3 | ARSFGRRGNQPQH
TRBJ2-3 | TRBV30 | AWGGATDTQY
TRBJ1-2 | TRBV5-5 | ASSWDGPYGYT
TRBJ2-7 | TRBV27 | ASSLRGRNEQY
TRBJ2-1 | TRBV15 | ATRRGQGVYNEQF
TRBJ1-1 | TRBV4-1 | ASSLRDSLNTEAF
TRBJ2-5 | TRBV18 | ASSPGLGIQETQY
TRBJ2-1 | TRBV6-4 | ASSDSDRSYNEQF
TRBJ1-2 | TRBV6-5 | ASRRTGEAYGYT
TRBJ2-2 | TRBV28 | ASTTLGTLNTGELF
TRBJ2-2 | TRBV19 | ASSIATGELF
TRBJ1-1 | TRBV6-5 | ASSRGQGTEAF
TRBJ1-2 | TRBV6-5 | ASRGADRTNYGYT
TRBJ1-6 | TRBV28 | ASRYYRGDLSPLH
TRBJ2-1 | TRBV3-1/TRBV3-2 | ASMSQEGGNQF
TRBJ2-7 | TRBV11-3 | ASSLLAGYEQY
TRBJ2-3 | TRBV5-1 | ASSGELSNPDTQY
TRBJ2-1 | TRBV7-8 | ASSFEEGSYNEQF
TRBJ2-6 | TRBV27 | ASSFPGANVLT
TRBJ2-3 | TRBV5-4 | ASSLGLAGRAGGTDTQY
TRBJ2-3 | TRBV5-4 | ASSLSGRSSTDTQY
TRBJ2-3 | TRBV9 | ASSEGGWGTDTQY
TRBJ2-7 | TRBV27 | ASSPGTSGTQQY
TRBJ1-2 | TRBV6-2/TRBV6-3 | ASSFLDRTFIYT
TRBJ1-1 | TRBV11-2 | ASSWGGSAEAF
TRBJ2-7 | TRBV6-2/TRBV6-3 | ASSFGQGGSYEQY
TRBJ2-5 | TRBV7-9 | ASSEGLAGEHETQY
TRBJ1-1 | TRBV30 | ASEDGNTEAF
TRBJ2-2 | TRBV6-2/TRBV6-3 | ASSTGQGATGELF
TRBJ2-5 | TRBV9 | ASSVREETQY
TRBJ2-3 | TRBV7-9 | ASSSNVGGDTQY
TRBJ1-2 | TRBV19 | ASSPSGGQGYGYT
TRBJ1-2 | TRBV29-1 | SADRDGYGYD
TRBJ2-1 | TRBV4-3 | ASSQGSDEQF
TRBJ2-2 | TRBV25-1 | ASSWGGNTGELF
TRBJ2-1 | TRBV10-2 | ASSESIVRARSYNEQF
TRBJ1-1 | TRBV7-2 | ASSLAGNTEAF
TRBJ2-3 | TRBV19 | ASSIDKTGTSTDTQY
TRBJ1-2 | TRBV12-5 | ASGRGQGENYGYT
TRBJ2-1 | TRBV5-6 | ASSPGRNSYNEQF
TRBJ1-1 | TRBV6-5 | ASNKDRWVNTEAF
TRBJ1-2 | TRBV15 | ATSRIDRDYGYT
TRBJ1-5 | TRBV28 | ASFSPYRFSNQPQH
TRBJ2-7 | TRBV28 | ASRERGAYEQY
TRBJ1-1 | TRBV7-9 | ASSLTGNTEAF
TRBJ2-6 | TRBV18 | ASSPTGSGANVLT
TRBJ1-1 | TRBV11-3 | ASSRGGSTEAF
TRBJ1-1 | TRBV5-1 | ASSLGATEAF
TRBJ2-7 | TRBV6-1 | ASSELGREQY
TRBJ2-7 | TRBV9 | ASSGGGYEQY
TRBJ2-7 | TRBV19 | ASSIQRGAYEQY
TRBJ1-2 | TRBV18 | ASSFGQATGGYT
TRBJ1-4 | TRBV7-9 | ASSPMGTQNEKLF